This TCR beta chain comes out of a study of tumor and adjacent non-tumor tissue in lung cancer. RNA was extracted from bulk tissue without any cell sorting. Findings and caveats of the study: Tumor repertoires had a smaller top 100 clone share than normal lung.

Details on this clonotype: Its antigen is as yet unknown. One junction end disagrees with the germline gene, perhaps due to a read error.

This CDR3 spans 17 amino acids. The germline CDR1 and CDR2 sequences are SGHRS and YFSETQ. Three rounds of nested PCR, following a modified ARM-PCR protocol, produced the TCRbeta library. TCRdb independently ran MiXCR on the multiplex PCR reads; one entry per CDR3 protein. The table includes around 74,000 distinct CDR3 sequences, roughly 70% detected once. Input material: lung tumor tissue. This sequence joins TRBV5-1 and TRBJ2-3, with TRBD2 matching 15 bases. The source is a woman in her seventies with non-small cell lung cancer. The CDR3 sequence: CASNIGLAGGPGDTLYF. The CDR3 DNA is TGCGCCAGCAACATCGGACTAGCGGGAGGGCCCGGAGATACGCTGTATTTT.